Below are 24 T cell receptor beta chains sequenced from a single sample in a study of blood T cell repertoires in COVID-19. The assay was immunoSEQ multiplex PCR, and TCRdb's table has in-frame clones only and misses some. The data contain some 50,000 clones, about 88% of them singletons. The specimen sequenced was peripheral blood. These receptor sequences come from a man aged 45 to 65 with active COVID-19.

The CDR3, as DNA: TGTGCCAGCAGCTCCCCAGGGGAAGAGACCCAGTACTTC. It yields the protein CASSSPGEETQYF. This chain joins TRBV7-2 and TRBJ2-5; D may be TRBD1 (6 bases). V was pared by 4 bases and J by 3 bases, with 9 bases between. The CDR3 is 13 residues long. The V gene's germline CDR1 is SGHTA and CDR2 FQGNSA.

The chain couples TRBV2 to TRBJ1-5; TRBD1 matches 9 bases. This CDR3 is built from 13 residues. CDR1 SNHLY and CDR2 FYNNEI come from the germline V gene. Trimming at V came to 7 bases and at J to 6 bases, leaving 4 bases not matched to a gene. The CDR3 region is CASTGTGSQPQHF. The CDR3 DNA reads as TGTGCCAGCACAGGGACAGGGAGTCAGCCCCAGCATTTT.

With regard to this clone: One end of the junction is discordant with germline, which a read error may explain. This chain joins TRBV12-3 or TRBV12-4 and TRBJ1-2; no definite D call. This CDR3 has 11 amino acids. The CDR3 bases are TGTGCCACCAGTGCGAACTATGGCTACACCTTC. Amino acids: CATSANYGYTF.

The CDR3 protein is CASRASGKETQYF. The DNA of the CDR3 is TGTGCCAGCAGAGCCAGCGGCAAAGAGACCCAGTACTTC. The chain joins TRBV6-5 to TRBJ2-5; possibly TRBD2 for D (5 bases). Trimming took 6 bases from V and 3 from J, leaving 11 bases between them. The germline gives CDR1 MNHEY, CDR2 SVGAGI. The CDR3 has 13 amino acids.

J is TRBJ2-7 and V is TRBV12-5, with 9 bases fitting TRBD2. Germline V lookup: CDR1 LGHNT, CDR2 FRNRAP. J gave up 2 bases and V 7 bases, and 9 bases lay outside the gene matches. The CDR3 has 15 residues. The CDR3 spells CASAGAGGAPYEQYF. The DNA of the CDR3 is TGTGCTAGTGCCGGGGCGGGGGGGGCCCCCTACGAGCAGTACTTC.

The chain carries TRBV4-1 and TRBJ2-7; 10 bases line up with TRBD1. The CDR3 has 15 amino acids. The ends lost 5 bases at V and 2 bases at J; junction bases unmatched: 6. Germline CDR1 reads MGHRA; CDR2 reads YSYEKL. CDR3 sequence (DNA): TGCGCCAGCAGCTTGTCCGGGACAGGGGCCTACGAGCAGTACTTC. Amino acids: CASSLSGTGAYEQYF.

This chain joins TRBV25-1 and TRBJ1-2; D possibly corresponds to TRBD1 (6 bases). CDR1 MGHDK and CDR2 SYGVNS come from the germline V gene. CDR3 length: 13 residues. V was shortened by 7 bases and J by 2 bases, with 11 bases between the two germline ends. The DNA for the CDR3 is TGTGCCAGCAAACAGGGCAGGAACTATGGCTACACCTTC. Protein sequence: CASKQGRNYGYTF.

The rearrangement uses TRBV3-1 (or the pseudogene TRBV3-2) and TRBJ1-4; D is unclear. The CDR3 has 15 amino acids. Trimming removed 2 bases from V and 5 bases from J, with 12 bases in between. Germline CDR1 and CDR2: LGHDT and YNNKEL (reference sequence). The DNA of the CDR3 is TGTGCCAGCAGCCAATCGGAGTTAACCAATGAAAAACTGTTTTTT. It encodes CASSQSELTNEKLFF.

The chain is built from TRBV9 and TRBJ2-3; TRBD2 aligns across 8 bases. The V segment lost 4 bases and the J segment 6 bases; nucleotides outside the gene matches: 7. Per the germline V gene, CDR1 is SGDLS and CDR2 is YYNGEE. The CDR3 is 14 amino acids. CDR3 nucleotide sequence: TGTGCCAGCAGCCTAGGGACTAGAGCGGATACGCAGTATTTT. This sequence encodes CASSLGTRADTQYF.

The CDR3 region has the DNA TGTGCCAGCAGCAGCTGGACTAGGGGGTCCTACAATGAGCAGTTCTTC. It codes for CASSSWTRGSYNEQFF. This rearrangement joins TRBV6-2 or TRBV6-3 to TRBJ2-1, with D possibly TRBD2 on 7 matching bases. V lost 6 bases, J lost 1 base, and 16 bases lay in between. The CDR3 consists of 16 residues. CDR1 MNHEY and CDR2 SVGEGT come from the germline V gene.

This clone was seen just once. J is TRBJ2-2 and V is TRBV7-6, with D possibly being TRBD2 (5 bases). CDR3 length: 18 amino acids. Deletions cut 4 bases from V and 1 base from J, with 19 bases between. Looked up from germline, CDR1 is SGHVS and CDR2 is FNYEAQ. The CDR3 DNA follows: TGTGCCAGCAGCTCCTTAGCGCCCCTTAAGGTGAACACCGGGGAGCTGTTTTTT. Translation gives CASSSLAPLKVNTGELFF.

The J gene is TRBJ2-2, the V gene TRBV7-6, with 7 bases identical to TRBD1. V was pared by 4 bases and J by 4 bases, with 6 bases of the junction left unmatched. Germline CDR1 and CDR2: SGHVS and FNYEAQ. The CDR3 runs 15 residues. The chain's CDR3 is CASSYGTVGTGELFF. In DNA, the CDR3 is TGTGCCAGCAGCTATGGGACAGTAGGCACCGGGGAGCTGTTTTTT.

V usage is TRBV14 and J usage is TRBJ2-5; D might be TRBD2 (6 bases). Germline CDR1 reads SGHDN; CDR2 reads FVKESK. Trimming pared 3 bases from V and 5 bases from J, leaving 19 bases between. There are 16 residues in the CDR3. The DNA for the CDR3 is TGTGCCAGCAGCCAGTTACGAACAGGTCGGGGGGAGACCCAGTACTTC. Encoded protein: CASSQLRTGRGETQYF.

The rearrangement uses TRBV11-2 and TRBJ1-2; no clear D. V lost 5 bases, J lost 6 bases, and 7 bases lay in between. This CDR3 comprises 11 residues. The germline gives CDR1 SGHAT, CDR2 FQNNGV. The CDR3 sequence: CASSAADGYTF. The CDR3 DNA sequence: TGTGCCAGCAGCGCGGCGGATGGCTACACCTTC.

This sequence joins TRBV27 and TRBJ1-5; no reliable D call. CDR3 length equals 16 residues. The V end lost 5 bases, the J end lost 4 bases, and 18 bases lay between the germline ends. Germline V gene lookup returns CDR1 MNHEY and CDR2 SMNVEV (reference sequence). This CDR3 reads CASSPGTGGSNQPQHF. The CDR3 DNA follows: TGTGCCAGCAGTCCGGGTACTGGAGGGTCAAATCAGCCCCAGCATTTT.

The chain couples TRBV9 to TRBJ1-2; a possible D gene is TRBD1 (5 bases). The CDR3 length is 14 residues. Trimming took 1 base from V and 4 from J, leaving 11 bases between them. Per the germline V gene, CDR1 is SGDLS and CDR2 is YYNGEE. CDR3 sequence reads: CASSVPGGSYGYTF. In DNA form, the CDR3 reads TGTGCCAGCAGCGTACCGGGGGGGAGCTATGGCTACACCTTC. The full variable domain, rest sourced from reference TRBV9 and TRBJ1-2, is DSGVTQTPKHLITATGQRVTLRCSPRSGDLSVYWYQQSLDQGLQFLIQYYNGEERAKGNILERFSAQQFPDLHSELNLSSLELGDSALYFCASSVPGGSYGYTFGSGTRLTVV.

The CDR3 protein is CAISELQNTGELFF. The CDR3 region has the DNA TGTGCCATCAGTGAGTTACAAAACACCGGGGAGCTGTTTTTT. This rearrangement joins TRBV10-3 to TRBJ2-2, with unresolved D. Deletions cut 1 base from V and 2 bases from J, with 5 bases between. The CDR3 has 14 residues. CDR1 is ENHRY and CDR2 is SYGVKD in the germline V gene.

This clone was observed a few times. CDR3 sequence reads: CASSPGTGGYEQYF. The CDR3 DNA sequence: TGTGCCAGCAGCCCCGGGACAGGGGGCTACGAGCAGTACTTC. The rearrangement uses TRBV7-9 and TRBJ2-7; 11 bases are a match to TRBD1. Germline CDR1 SEHNR, CDR2 FQNEAQ (reference sequence). The CDR3 runs to 14 residues. V lost 5 bases to trimming and J lost 3 bases; unmatched junction nucleotides: 3.

This rearrangement joins TRBV10-3 to TRBJ2-5, with TRBD2 identical over 8 bases. From germline, CDR1 is ENHRY and CDR2 SYGVKD. Trimming at V came to 3 bases and at J to 0 bases, leaving 3 bases not matched to a gene. The CDR3 loop spans 15 amino acids. As DNA, the CDR3 is TGTGCCATCAGTGAACAGCGGGGGTACCAAGAGACCCAGTACTTC. Amino acid sequence: CAISEQRGYQETQYF.

The gene calls are TRBV10-3 and TRBJ2-3; 7 bases fit TRBD1. The CDR3 has 14 amino acids. The trim removed 6 bases at V and 3 bases at J, leaving 6 bases unmatched. Germline CDR1 is ENHRY and CDR2 is SYGVKD. This CDR3 reads CAISLQGMTDTQYF. The CDR3 DNA follows: TGTGCCATCAGCCTACAGGGGATGACAGATACGCAGTATTTT.

J is TRBJ2-6 and V is TRBV4-3; 10 nucleotides agree with TRBD1. This CDR3 has 20 residues. Germline values: CDR1 LGHNA, CDR2 YSLEER. Trimming removed 4 bases from V and 0 bases from J; junction bases left unmatched: 12. The CDR3 DNA reads as TGCGCCAGCAGCCCAGGGACAGGGGATCAATTCGGCTCTGGGGCCAACGTCCTGACTTTC. This encodes CASSPGTGDQFGSGANVLTF.

The rearrangement links TRBV10-1 to TRBJ2-2; D is uncertain. The CDR3 is 12 residues long. V lost 5 bases to trimming and J lost 8 bases, with 9 bases between them. Germline V lookup: CDR1 WNHNN, CDR2 SYGVQD (reference sequence). In nucleotides, the CDR3 is TGCGCCAGCAGTCGCAGGATAGGGGAGCTGTTTTTT. Translating gives CASSRRIGELFF.

The gene calls are TRBV19 and TRBJ2-5; TRBD1 might be the D (5 bases). Looked up from germline, CDR1 is LNHDA and CDR2 is SQIVND (reference sequence). The CDR3 totals 15 residues. V was cut by 5 bases and J by 1 base, with 14 bases left in between. CDR3 sequence (DNA): TGTGCCAGTAGTGGAGCTGTAGGGGCCCAAGAGACCCAGTACTTC. Translation gives CASSGAVGAQETQYF.

The chain employs TRBV5-1 and TRBJ2-1; 9 bases are shared with TRBD2. This CDR3 region has 15 residues. Per germline, CDR1 SGHRS and CDR2 YFSETQ. Trimming at V came to 4 bases and at J to 4 bases, leaving 6 bases not matched to a gene. This CDR3 reads CASSPRTSEYNEQFF. CDR3 sequence (DNA): TGCGCCAGCAGCCCGAGGACTAGCGAGTACAATGAGCAGTTCTTC. Full variable domain (remainder filled in from reference TRBV5-1 and TRBJ2-1): KAGVTQTPRYLIKTRGQQVTLSCSPISGHRSVSWYQQTPGQGLQFLFEYFSETQRNKGNFPGRFSGRQFSNSRSEMNVSTLELGDSALYLCASSPRTSEYNEQFFGPGTRLTVL.